This T cell receptor beta chain was profiled in a study of radiotherapy plus CTLA-4 blockade in lung cancer. Study background: Of all patients, approximately 17% responded objectively and 31% showed disease control. Study-level results: Expansion in blood of tumor-derived TCR clones was seen after radiotherapy plus ipilimumab.

This CDR3 spans 16 amino acids. The V gene's germline CDR1 is LGHNA and CDR2 YSLEER. Generated by immunoSEQ multiplex PCR, the TCRdb table keeps only in-frame clones and is missing some. The profile covers 62,000 or so clones, with around 79% appearing a single time and about 10% taken by the ten largest. In its sample, this clone was seen a few times. The target antigen is unknown. One junction end disagrees with the germline gene, perhaps due to a read error. The V gene is TRBV4-3, the J gene TRBJ2-1; D is ambiguous. The material was peripheral blood, obtained from a patient treated with radiotherapy plus ipilimumab. The receptor comes from a human donor with non-small cell lung cancer who had a complete response to radiotherapy plus ipilimumab. The CDR3 protein is CASGQVNLVVYNEQFF. For the CDR3, the DNA is TGCGCCAGCGGCCAGGTAAACCTGGTAGTTTACAATGAGCAGTTCTTC.